These T cell receptor beta chains were read from a single sample in a study of shared clonotypes between healthy human individuals. Sequenced by immunoSEQ multiplex PCR; TCRdb stores in-frame clones only, minus some. The table includes around 700,000 clones, 60% to 80% detected once. The sequenced sample consisted of memory CD4+ T cells sorted from blood. Receptor source: a woman in her 30s in good health. Each CDR3 is given with its conserved first and last residue.

cdr3_length: 14
v_call: TRBV13
j_call: TRBJ1-5
cdr3_aa: CASSLGRGHQPQHF

cdr3_length: 15
v_call: TRBV18
j_call: TRBJ2-7
cdr3_aa: CASSPWGGVSYEQYF

cdr3_length: 13
v_call: TRBV14
j_call: TRBJ2-7
cdr3_aa: CASRARAGYEQYF

cdr3_length: 15
v_call: TRBV11-3
j_call: TRBJ2-3
cdr3_aa: CASSFGDAKGDTQYF

cdr3_length: 16
v_call: TRBV28
j_call: TRBJ2-7
cdr3_aa: CASSFTLAGGSDEQYF

cdr3_length: 14
v_call: TRBV6-5
j_call: TRBJ1-5
cdr3_aa: CASSRAGRRQPQHF

cdr3_length: 13
v_call: TRBV18
j_call: TRBJ1-1
cdr3_aa: CASLQGMNTEAFF

cdr3_length: 16
v_call: TRBV25-1
j_call: TRBJ2-7
cdr3_aa: CASSLHADGAAYEQYF

cdr3_length: 13
v_call: TRBV6-5
j_call: TRBJ2-7
cdr3_aa: CASKGRPAYEQYF

cdr3_length: 15
v_call: TRBV7-7
j_call: TRBJ2-1
cdr3_aa: CASSLGGRDINEQFF

cdr3_length: 12
v_call: TRBV27
j_call: TRBJ2-7
cdr3_aa: CASSTRQGEQYF

cdr3_length: 14
v_call: TRBV5-1
j_call: TRBJ2-7
cdr3_aa: CASSIKQGPYEQYF

cdr3_length: 15
v_call: TRBV5-1
j_call: TRBJ2-7
cdr3_aa: CASSSDPPGFNEQYF

cdr3_length: 18
v_call: TRBV12-5
j_call: TRBJ1-1
cdr3_aa: CASGLVDGAKSLYTEAFF

cdr3_length: 14
v_call: TRBV18
j_call: TRBJ2-7
cdr3_aa: CASSPLAGVDEQYF

cdr3_length: 14
v_call: TRBV5-1
j_call: TRBJ2-1
cdr3_aa: CASSLGQGANEQFF

cdr3_length: 17
v_call: TRBV7-6
j_call: TRBJ2-2
cdr3_aa: CASSLGLQGSQAGELFF

cdr3_length: 13
v_call: TRBV5-1
j_call: TRBJ2-5
cdr3_aa: CASSNSGPETQYF